This entry is about one T cell receptor (beta chain). This CDR3 is 17 amino acids long. Germline CDR1 and CDR2: MNHEY and SMNVEV (reference sequence). Trimming took 2 bases from V and 4 from J, leaving 20 bases between them. This sample is drawn from a study of glioma-infiltrating T cells after dendritic cell vaccination. Clones were sequenced by immunoSEQ multiplex PCR, and TCRdb holds only the in-frame ones, with some missing. Of about 73,000 clones in the sample, roughly four fifths were seen once. This chain links TRBV27 with TRBJ1-2; the D gene is possibly TRBD1 (5 bases). The source of this sequence is a human donor with glioblastoma. Source: blood, taken before dendritic cell vaccination. Written as DNA, the CDR3 is TGTGCCAGCAGTTTAAGGGACGGGAGATGGTATAGCTATGGCTACACCTTC. Its protein is CASSLRDGRWYSYGYTF.